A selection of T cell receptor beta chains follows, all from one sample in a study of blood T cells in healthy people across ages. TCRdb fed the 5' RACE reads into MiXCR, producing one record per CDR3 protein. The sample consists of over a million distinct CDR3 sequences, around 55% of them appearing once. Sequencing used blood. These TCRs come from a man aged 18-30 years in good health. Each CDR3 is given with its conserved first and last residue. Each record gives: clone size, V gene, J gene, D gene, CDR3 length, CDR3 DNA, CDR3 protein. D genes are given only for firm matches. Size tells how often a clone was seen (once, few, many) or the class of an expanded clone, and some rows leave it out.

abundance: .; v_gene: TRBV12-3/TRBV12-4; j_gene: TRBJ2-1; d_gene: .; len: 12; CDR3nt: TGTGCCAGCACCCTGGGCCCTGGAGAGCAGTTCTTC; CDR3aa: CASTLGPGEQFF
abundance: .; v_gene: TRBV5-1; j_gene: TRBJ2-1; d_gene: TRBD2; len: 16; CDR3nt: TGCGCCAGCAGCTTAACGAGCGGGGTCGCTTACAATGAGCAGTTCTTC; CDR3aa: CASSLTSGVAYNEQFF
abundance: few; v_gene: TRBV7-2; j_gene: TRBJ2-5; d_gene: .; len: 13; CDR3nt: TGTGCCAGCAGCTTAAGCGTCCAAGAGACCCAGTACTTC; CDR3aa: CASSLSVQETQYF
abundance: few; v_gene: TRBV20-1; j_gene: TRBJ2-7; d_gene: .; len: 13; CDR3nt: TGCAGTGCTAGGCAATATAGCTCCTACGAGCAGTACTTC; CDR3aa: CSARQYSSYEQYF
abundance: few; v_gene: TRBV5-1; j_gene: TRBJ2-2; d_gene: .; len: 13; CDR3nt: TGCGCCAGCAGCCGCGCGAACACCGGGGAGCTGTTTTTT; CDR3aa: CASSRANTGELFF
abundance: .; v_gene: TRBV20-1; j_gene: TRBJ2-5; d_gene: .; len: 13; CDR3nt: TGCAGTGCTCCTGACAGGTTTGCAGAGACCCAGTACTTC; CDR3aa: CSAPDRFAETQYF
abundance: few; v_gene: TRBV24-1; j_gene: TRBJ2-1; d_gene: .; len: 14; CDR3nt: TGTGCCACCAGTGGGAGTTTCAGGGTTCAGGAGCAGTTCTTC; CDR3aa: CATSGSFRVQEQFF
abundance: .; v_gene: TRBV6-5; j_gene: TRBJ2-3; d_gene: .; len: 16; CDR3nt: TGTGCCAGCAGTTACTCTAGACTGACTAGCACAGATACGCAGTATTTT; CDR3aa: CASSYSRLTSTDTQYF
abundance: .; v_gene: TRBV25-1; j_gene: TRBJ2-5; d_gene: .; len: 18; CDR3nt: TGTGCCAGCAGTGAATTCAGGGACTTCTTATTATCGCAAGAGACCCAGTACTTC; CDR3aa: CASSEFRDFLLSQETQYF
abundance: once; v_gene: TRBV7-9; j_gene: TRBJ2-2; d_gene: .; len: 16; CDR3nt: TGTGCCAGCAGCTTCGGAAGCTCCATAAACACCGGGGAGCTGTTTTTT; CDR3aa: CASSFGSSINTGELFF
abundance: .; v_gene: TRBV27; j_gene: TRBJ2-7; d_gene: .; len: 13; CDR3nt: TGTGCCAGCAGTTTGACAGGTTCCTCCGAGCTGTACTTC; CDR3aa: CASSLTGSSELYF
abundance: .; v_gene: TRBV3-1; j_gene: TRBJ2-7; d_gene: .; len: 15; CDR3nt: TGTGCCAGCAGCCGAAACAGGGATTCAGACTACGAGCAGTACTTC; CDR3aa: CASSRNRDSDYEQYF
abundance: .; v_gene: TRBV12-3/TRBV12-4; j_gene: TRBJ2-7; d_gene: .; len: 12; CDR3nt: TGTGCCAGCAGATCCGACGGCTACGAGCAGTACTTC; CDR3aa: CASRSDGYEQYF
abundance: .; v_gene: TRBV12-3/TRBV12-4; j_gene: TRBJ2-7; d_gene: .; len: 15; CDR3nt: TGTGCCAGCAGTTTAAGGGGCGGGTTTATAGGCGAGCAGTACTTC; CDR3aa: CASSLRGGFIGEQYF
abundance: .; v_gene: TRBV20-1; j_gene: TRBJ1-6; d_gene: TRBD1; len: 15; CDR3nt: TGCAGTGCCGGGGGTCGACAGGGGGCGCATTCACCCCTCCACTTT; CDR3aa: CSAGGRQGAHSPLHF
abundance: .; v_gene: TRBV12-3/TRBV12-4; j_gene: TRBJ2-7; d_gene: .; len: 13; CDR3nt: TGTGCCAGCAGTCGTCGGGAGTGGGGCGAGCAGTACTTC; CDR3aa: CASSRREWGEQYF
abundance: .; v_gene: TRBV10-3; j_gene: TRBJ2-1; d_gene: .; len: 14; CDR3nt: TGTGCCATCAGTGAGGTAAAGGGGCCGCATGAGCAGTTCTTC; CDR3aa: CAISEVKGPHEQFF
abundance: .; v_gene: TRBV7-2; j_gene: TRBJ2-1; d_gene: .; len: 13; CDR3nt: TGTGCCAGCAGCTTAGCCCGGAACAATGAGCAGTTCTTC; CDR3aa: CASSLARNNEQFF
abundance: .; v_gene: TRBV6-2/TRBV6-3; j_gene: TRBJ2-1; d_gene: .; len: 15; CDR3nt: TGTGCCAGCAGTCGGGACTCCGGTCCCTACAATGAGCAGTTCTTC; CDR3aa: CASSRDSGPYNEQFF
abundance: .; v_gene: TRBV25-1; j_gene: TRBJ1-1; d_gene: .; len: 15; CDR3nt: TGTGCCAGCAGTGCCCAGACAGATCCGCAGGCGGGAGCTTTCTTT; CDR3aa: CASSAQTDPQAGAFF
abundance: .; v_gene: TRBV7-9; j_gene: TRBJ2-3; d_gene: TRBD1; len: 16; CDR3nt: TGTGCCAGCAGCTTCACAGGGGGCGAATCGTCAGATGCGCAGTATTTT; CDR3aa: CASSFTGGESSDAQYF
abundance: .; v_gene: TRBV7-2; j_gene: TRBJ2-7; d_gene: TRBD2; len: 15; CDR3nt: TGTGCCAGCAGCCCCGACCTAGCGGACTACTACGAGCAGTACTTC; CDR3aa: CASSPDLADYYEQYF
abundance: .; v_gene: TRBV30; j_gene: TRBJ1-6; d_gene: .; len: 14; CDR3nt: TGTGCCTGGGGTCCGGGACGTGATAATTCACCCCTCCACTTT; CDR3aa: CAWGPGRDNSPLHF
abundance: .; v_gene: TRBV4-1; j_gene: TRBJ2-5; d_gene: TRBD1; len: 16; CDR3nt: TGCGCCAGCAGCCAGAGCCCAGGGGGCACTCAAGAGACCCAGTACTTC; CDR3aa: CASSQSPGGTQETQYF
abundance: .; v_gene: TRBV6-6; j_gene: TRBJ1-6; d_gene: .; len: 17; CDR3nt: TGTGCCAGCAGTTACGAGACGGCAGGCCTCTATAATTCACGCCCCCACTTT; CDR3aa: CASSYETAGLYNSRPHF
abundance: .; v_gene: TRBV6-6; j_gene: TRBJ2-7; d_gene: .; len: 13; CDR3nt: TGTGCCAGCCGGTTGAACCTCTCCTACGAGCAGTACTTC; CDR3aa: CASRLNLSYEQYF
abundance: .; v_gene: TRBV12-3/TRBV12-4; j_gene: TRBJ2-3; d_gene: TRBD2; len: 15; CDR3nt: TGTGCCAGCCGGGAGGAGCGGGGGGGCCCAGATGCGCAGTATTTT; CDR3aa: CASREERGGPDAQYF
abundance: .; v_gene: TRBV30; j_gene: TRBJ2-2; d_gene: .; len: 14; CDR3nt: TGTGCTTCGCCTGCTAGCGTTAACACCGGGGAGCTGTTTTTT; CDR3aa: CASPASVNTGELFF
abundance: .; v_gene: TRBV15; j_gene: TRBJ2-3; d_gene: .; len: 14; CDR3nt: TGTGCCACCAGCAGATGGAAGGTGTCCGATACGCAGTATTTT; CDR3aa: CATSRWKVSDTQYF
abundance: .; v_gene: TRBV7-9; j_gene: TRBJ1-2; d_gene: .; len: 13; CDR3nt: TGTGCCAGCAGCTTACTAGACGCCGGGCCCTACACCTTC; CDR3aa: CASSLLDAGPYTF
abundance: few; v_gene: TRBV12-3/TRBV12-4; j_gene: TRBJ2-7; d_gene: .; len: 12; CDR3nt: TGTGCCAGCAGCCCTTACGGAGTCGCGCAGTACTTC; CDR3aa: CASSPYGVAQYF
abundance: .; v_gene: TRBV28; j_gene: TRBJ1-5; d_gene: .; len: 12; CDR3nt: TGTGCCAGCAGTCCAGTCCGGCAGCCCCAGCATTTT; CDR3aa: CASSPVRQPQHF
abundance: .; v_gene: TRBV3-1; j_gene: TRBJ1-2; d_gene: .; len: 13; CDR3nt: TGTGCCAGCAGCCAAGAGCCAGGTCGAGGCTACACCTTC; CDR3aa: CASSQEPGRGYTF
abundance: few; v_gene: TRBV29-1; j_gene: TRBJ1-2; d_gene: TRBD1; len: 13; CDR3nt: TGCAGCGTTGAAAAGACAGGGGTGGGCGGCTACACCTTC; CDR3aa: CSVEKTGVGGYTF
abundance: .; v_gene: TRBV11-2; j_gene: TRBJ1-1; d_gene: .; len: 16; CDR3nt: TGTGCCAGCAGCTTATCCCTGGCGGGGGCCCACGCTGAAGCTTTCTTT; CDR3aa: CASSLSLAGAHAEAFF
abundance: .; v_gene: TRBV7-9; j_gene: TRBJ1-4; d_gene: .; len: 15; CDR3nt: TGTGCCAGCACCTCTAAAGGAGGGTGGGTGGAAAAACTGTTTTTT; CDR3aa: CASTSKGGWVEKLFF
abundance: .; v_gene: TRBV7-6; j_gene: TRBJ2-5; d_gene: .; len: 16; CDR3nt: TGTGCCAGCAGCAATGCCGGCAGGAGAGCACAAGAGACTCAGTACTTC; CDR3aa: CASSNAGRRAQETQYF
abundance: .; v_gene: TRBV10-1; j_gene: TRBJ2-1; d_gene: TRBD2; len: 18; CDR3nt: TGCGCCAGCAGTGCCGGGACTAGCGGGAGGGCCCTTTACAATGAGCAGTTCTTC; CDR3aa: CASSAGTSGRALYNEQFF
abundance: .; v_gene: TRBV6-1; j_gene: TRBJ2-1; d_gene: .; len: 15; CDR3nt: TGTGCCAGCAGTGAGGGAGATTGGGGTTCCGATGAGCAGTTCTTC; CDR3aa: CASSEGDWGSDEQFF
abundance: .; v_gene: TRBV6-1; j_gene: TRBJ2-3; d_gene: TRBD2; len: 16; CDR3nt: TGTGCCAGCAGTGAACCGGGAGGGGCAAACACAGATACGCAGTATTTT; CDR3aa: CASSEPGGANTDTQYF
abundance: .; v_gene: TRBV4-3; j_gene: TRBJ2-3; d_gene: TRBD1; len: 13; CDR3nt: TGCGCCACCGGGACAGCCCTTCTCGATACGCAGTATTTT; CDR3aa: CATGTALLDTQYF
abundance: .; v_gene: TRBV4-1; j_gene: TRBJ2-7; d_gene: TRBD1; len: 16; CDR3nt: TGCGCCAGCAGCCACCTCCCTGGACAGGGGTCCAACGAGCAGTACTTC; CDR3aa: CASSHLPGQGSNEQYF
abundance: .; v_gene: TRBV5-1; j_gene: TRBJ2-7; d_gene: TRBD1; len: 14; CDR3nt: TGCGCCAGCAGCACCGGGACAGGGGTCTACGAGCAGTACTTC; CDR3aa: CASSTGTGVYEQYF
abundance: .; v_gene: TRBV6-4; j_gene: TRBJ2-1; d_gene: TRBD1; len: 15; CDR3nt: TGTGCCAGCGCACGATCCGGGACAGGGGGCAATGAGCAGTTCTTC; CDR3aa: CASARSGTGGNEQFF
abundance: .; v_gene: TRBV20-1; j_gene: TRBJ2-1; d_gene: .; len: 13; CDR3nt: TGCAGTGCTAGACAAGCGGCCTCCTACGAGCAGTTCTTC; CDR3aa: CSARQAASYEQFF
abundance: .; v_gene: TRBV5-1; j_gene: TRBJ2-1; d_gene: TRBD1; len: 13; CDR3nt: TGCGCCAGCAGCCCGGGACAGTCCCATGAGCAGTTCTTC; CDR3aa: CASSPGQSHEQFF
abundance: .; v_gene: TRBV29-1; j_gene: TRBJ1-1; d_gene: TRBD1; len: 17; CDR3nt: TGCAGCGTTGCGTTCCCCAGATTTACCGGGACAGAGATTGAAGCTTTCTTT; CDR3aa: CSVAFPRFTGTEIEAFF
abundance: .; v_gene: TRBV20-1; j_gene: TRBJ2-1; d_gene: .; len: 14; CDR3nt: TGCAGTGCTAGAACCTCGTACTCCTACAATGAGCAGTTCTTC; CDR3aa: CSARTSYSYNEQFF
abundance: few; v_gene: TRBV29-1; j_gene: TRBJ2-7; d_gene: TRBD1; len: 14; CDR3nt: TGCAGCGTTGAACGCAGGGGGCGGGTTGGCGAGCAGTACTTC; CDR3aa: CSVERRGRVGEQYF
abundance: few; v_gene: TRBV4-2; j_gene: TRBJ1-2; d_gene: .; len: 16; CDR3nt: TGTGCCAGCAGCCAAGAGTTGGGCCTGAGCGACTATGGCTACACCTTC; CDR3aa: CASSQELGLSDYGYTF
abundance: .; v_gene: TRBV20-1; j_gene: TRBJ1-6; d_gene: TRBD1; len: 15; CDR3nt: TGCAGTGCGAGAGACAGGGCGTCCTATAATTCACCCCTCCACTTT; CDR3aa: CSARDRASYNSPLHF
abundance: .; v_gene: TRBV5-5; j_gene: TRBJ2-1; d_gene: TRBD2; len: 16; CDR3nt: TGTGCCAGCAGCCCCCCCAGCGGGGGGTTGCACAATGAGCAGTTCTTC; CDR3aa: CASSPPSGGLHNEQFF
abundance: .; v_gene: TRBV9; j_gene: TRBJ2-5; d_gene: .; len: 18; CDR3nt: TGTGCCAGCAGCACTCCCCCCGCGGAGGGGGGCTATCGGGAGACCCAGTACTTC; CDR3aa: CASSTPPAEGGYRETQYF
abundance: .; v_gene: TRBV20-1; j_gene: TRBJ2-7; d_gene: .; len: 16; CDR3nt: TGCAGTGCTAACCCGCCCCCGACTAGTGCCCCCTACGAGCAGTACTTC; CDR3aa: CSANPPPTSAPYEQYF
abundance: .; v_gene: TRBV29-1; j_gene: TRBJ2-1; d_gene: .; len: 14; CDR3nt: TGCAGCGTTGATACCAGCGGAATATACAATGAGCAGTTCTTC; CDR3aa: CSVDTSGIYNEQFF
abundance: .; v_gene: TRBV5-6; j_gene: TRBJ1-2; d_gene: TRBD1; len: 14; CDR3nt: TGTGCCAGCAGCCAGGGACAGGGGTTCTTCGGCTACACCTTC; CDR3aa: CASSQGQGFFGYTF
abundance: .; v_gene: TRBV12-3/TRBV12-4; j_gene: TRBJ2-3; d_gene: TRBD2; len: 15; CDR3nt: TGTGCCAGCAGGAGCGGGAGGATAAGCACAGATACGCAGTATTTT; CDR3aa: CASRSGRISTDTQYF